This T cell receptor (beta chain) was identified in a study of T cell responses to AZD1222 COVID-19 vaccine. General observations from the study: Baseline seropositivity characterized only a handful of AZD1222 recipients. In a largely white British group with more females than males, clonal diversity was possibly underestimated. After two AZD1222 doses, spike-specific TCR breadth and depth rose versus day 0.

Germline CDR1 is MNHNY and CDR2 is SVGAGI (reference sequence). The CDR3 length is 16 residues. V lost 2 bases and J 4 bases, leaving 15 bases between the germline ends. Profiled with immunoSEQ multiplex PCR; TCRdb holds only in-frame clones, not every one. This table holds 120,000 to 150,000 clones, roughly 92% found once. As regards this clone: What it binds is unknown.

Pooled samples include second doses given at about 4 or 12 weeks. This rearrangement joins TRBV6-6 to TRBJ1-3; weak D call: TRBD1 (6 bases). The clonotype comes from an adult who received the AZD1222 COVID-19 vaccine. The sample consisted of peripheral blood, taken 28 days after the second AZD1222 dose. The DNA of the CDR3 is TGTGCCAGCAGTTACCCGGACAGCCAGGGAGGAAACACCATATATTTT. Protein: CASSYPDSQGGNTIYF.